This TCR beta chain was profiled in a study of blood T cell repertoires in COVID-19. On the study more broadly: Specimens from acute and convalescent COVID-19 originated in the United States, Italy and Spain. T cells, B-cell-depleted T cells, or PBMCs provided the cDNA or gDNA that served as material.

In the source study's methods: From reference gene primer amplification, estimates of nucleated cell counts were derived. The data were produced by immunoSEQ multiplex PCR, yet TCRdb's version contains in-frame clones alone and is incomplete. V and J calls and clone size follow that table, whereas D and trimming were derived from the DNA. Among approximately 220,000 clones listed, approximately 87% were seen once. This clonotype originated in a man aged 55-75 years who had recovered from COVID-19. Specimen: peripheral blood.

The CDR3 is CAWTQGRQQFF. CDR3 in DNA: TGTGCCTGGACACAGGGAAGACAGCAGTTCTTC. The genes are TRBV30 and TRBJ2-1, with D perhaps matching TRBD1 (6 bases). There are 11 residues in the CDR3. CDR1 is GTSNPN, CDR2 SVGIG, per germline (reference sequence). V lost 4 bases to trimming and J lost 11 bases, with 12 bases between them.